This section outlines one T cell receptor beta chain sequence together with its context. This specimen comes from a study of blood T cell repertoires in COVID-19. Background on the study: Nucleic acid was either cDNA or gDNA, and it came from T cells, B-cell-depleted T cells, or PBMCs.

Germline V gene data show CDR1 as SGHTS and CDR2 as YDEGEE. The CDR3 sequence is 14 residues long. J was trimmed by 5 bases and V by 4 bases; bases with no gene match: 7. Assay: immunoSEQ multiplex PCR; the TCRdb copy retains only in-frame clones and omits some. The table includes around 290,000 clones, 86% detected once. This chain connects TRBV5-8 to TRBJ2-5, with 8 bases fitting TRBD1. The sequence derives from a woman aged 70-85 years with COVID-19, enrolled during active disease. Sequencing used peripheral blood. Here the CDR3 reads CASSLMTGAETQYF. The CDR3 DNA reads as TGTGCCAGCAGCCTTATGACAGGGGCCGAGACCCAGTACTTC.